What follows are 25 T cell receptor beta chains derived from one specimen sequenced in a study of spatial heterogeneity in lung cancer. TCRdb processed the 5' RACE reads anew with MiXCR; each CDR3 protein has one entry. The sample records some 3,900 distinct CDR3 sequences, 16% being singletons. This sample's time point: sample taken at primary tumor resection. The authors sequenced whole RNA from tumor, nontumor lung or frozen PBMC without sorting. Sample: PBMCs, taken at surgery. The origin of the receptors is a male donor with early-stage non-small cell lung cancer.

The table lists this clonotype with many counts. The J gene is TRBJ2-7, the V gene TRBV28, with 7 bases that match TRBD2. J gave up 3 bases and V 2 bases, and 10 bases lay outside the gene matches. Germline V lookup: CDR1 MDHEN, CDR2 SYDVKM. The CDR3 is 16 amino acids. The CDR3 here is CASSLPRTRESYEQYF. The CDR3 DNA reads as TGTGCCAGCAGTTTACCAAGGACTAGGGAGAGCTACGAGCAGTACTTC.

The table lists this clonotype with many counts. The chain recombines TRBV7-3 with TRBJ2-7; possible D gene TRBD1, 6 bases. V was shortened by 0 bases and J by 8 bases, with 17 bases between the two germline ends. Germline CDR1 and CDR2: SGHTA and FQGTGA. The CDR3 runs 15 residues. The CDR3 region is CASSLTGAGERKQYF. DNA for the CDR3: TGTGCCAGCAGCTTAACGGGGGCAGGGGAACGGAAGCAGTACTTC.

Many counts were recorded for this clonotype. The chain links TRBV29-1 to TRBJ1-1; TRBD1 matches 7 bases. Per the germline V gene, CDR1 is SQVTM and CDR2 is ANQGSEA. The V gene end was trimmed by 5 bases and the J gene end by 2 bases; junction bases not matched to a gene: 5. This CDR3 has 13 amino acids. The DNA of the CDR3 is TGCAGCGTTACCGGGACAGCCAACACTGAAGCTTTCTTT. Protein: CSVTGTANTEAFF.

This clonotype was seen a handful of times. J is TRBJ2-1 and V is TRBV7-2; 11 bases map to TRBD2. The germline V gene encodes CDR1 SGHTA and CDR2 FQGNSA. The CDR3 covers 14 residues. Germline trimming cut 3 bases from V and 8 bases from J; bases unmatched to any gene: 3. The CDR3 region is CASSFTSGSYEQFF. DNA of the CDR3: TGTGCCAGCAGCTTTACTAGCGGGAGCTATGAGCAGTTCTTC.

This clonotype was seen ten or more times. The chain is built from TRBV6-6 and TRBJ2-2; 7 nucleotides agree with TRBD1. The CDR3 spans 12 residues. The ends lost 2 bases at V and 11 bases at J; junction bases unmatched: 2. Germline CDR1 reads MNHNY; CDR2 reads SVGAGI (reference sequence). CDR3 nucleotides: TGTGCCAGCAGTTACGGGACAGCCGAGCTGTTTTTT. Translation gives CASSYGTAELFF.

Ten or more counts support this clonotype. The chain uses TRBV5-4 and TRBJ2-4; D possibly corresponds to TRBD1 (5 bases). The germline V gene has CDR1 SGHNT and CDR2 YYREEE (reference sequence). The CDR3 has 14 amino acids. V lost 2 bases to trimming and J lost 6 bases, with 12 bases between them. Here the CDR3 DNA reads TGTGCCAGCAGCTTCACAGGAGCGAGAAACATTCAGTACTTC. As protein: CASSFTGARNIQYF. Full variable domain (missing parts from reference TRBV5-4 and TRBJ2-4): ETGVTQSPTHLIKTRGQQVTLRCSSQSGHNTVSWYQQALGQGPQFIFQYYREEENGRGNFPPRFSGLQFPNYSSELNVNALELDDSALYLCASSFTGARNIQYFGAGTRLSVL.

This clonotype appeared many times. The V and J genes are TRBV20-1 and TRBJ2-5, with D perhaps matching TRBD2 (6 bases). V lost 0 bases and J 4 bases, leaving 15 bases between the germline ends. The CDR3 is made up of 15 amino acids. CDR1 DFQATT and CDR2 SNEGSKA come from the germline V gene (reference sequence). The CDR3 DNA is TGCAGTGCTAGAGATCCAGGCGGGGCCGGAGAGACCCAGTACTTC. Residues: CSARDPGGAGETQYF.

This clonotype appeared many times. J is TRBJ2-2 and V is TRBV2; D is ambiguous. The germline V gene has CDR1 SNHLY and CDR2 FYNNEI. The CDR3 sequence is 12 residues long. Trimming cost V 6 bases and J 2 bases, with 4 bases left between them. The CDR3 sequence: CASRTNTGELFF. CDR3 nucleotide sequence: TGTGCCAGCAGAACTAACACCGGGGAGCTGTTTTTT.

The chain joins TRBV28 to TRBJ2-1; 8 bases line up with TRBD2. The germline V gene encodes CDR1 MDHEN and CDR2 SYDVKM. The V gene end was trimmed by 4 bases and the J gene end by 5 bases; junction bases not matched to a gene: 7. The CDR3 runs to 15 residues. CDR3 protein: CASSYGSGVHNEQFF. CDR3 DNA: TGTGCCAGCAGTTATGGTAGCGGGGTCCACAATGAGCAGTTCTTC. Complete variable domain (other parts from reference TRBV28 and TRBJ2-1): DVKVTQSSRYLVKRTGEKVFLECVQDMDHENMFWYRQDPGLGLRLIYFSYDVKMKEKGDIPEGYSVSREKKERFSLILESASTNQTSMYLCASSYGSGVHNEQFFGPGTRLTVL.

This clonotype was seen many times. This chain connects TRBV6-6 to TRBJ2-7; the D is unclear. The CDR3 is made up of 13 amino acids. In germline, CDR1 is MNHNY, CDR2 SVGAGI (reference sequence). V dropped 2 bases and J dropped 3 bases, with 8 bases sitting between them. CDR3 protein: CASSYTRYYEQYF. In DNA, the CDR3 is TGTGCCAGCAGTTACACCCGGTACTACGAGCAGTACTTC.

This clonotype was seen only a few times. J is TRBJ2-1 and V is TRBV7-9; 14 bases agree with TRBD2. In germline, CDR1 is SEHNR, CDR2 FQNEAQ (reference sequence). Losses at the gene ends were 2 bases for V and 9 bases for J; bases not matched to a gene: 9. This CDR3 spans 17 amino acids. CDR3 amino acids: CASSLRGLAGEWREQFF. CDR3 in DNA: TGTGCCAGCAGCTTAAGGGGACTAGCGGGAGAATGGCGTGAGCAGTTCTTC.

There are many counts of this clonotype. CDR3 bases: TGTGCCAGCAGGGAAGGCAGGGCCGGAATCGGGGAGCTGTTTTTT. Residues: CASREGRAGIGELFF. The chain couples TRBV6-6 to TRBJ2-2, with D possibly being TRBD1 (5 bases). CDR1 MNHNY and CDR2 SVGAGI come from the germline V gene (reference sequence). The V end was cut by 6 bases, the J end by 7 bases, with 18 bases between. This CDR3 is built from 15 residues.

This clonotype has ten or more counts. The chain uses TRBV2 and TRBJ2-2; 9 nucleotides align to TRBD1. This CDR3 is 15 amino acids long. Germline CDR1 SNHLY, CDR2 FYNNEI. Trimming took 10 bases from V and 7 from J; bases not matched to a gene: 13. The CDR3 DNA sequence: TGTGCCAACTCCAAGGACAGGGGATCTGGCGGGGAGCTGTTTTTT. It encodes CANSKDRGSGGELFF. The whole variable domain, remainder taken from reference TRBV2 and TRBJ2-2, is EPEVTQTPSHQVTQMGQEVILRCVPISNHLYFYWYRQILGQKVEFLVSFYNNEISEKSEIFDDQFSVERPDGSNFTLKIRSTKLEDSAMYFCANSKDRGSGGELFFGEGSRLTVL.

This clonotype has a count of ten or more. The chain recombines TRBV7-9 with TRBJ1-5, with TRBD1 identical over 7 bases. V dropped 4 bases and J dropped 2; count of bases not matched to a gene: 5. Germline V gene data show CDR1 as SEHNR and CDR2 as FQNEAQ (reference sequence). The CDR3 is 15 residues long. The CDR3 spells CASSSTGSGNQPQHF. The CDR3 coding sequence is TGTGCCAGCAGCTCGACAGGGTCAGGCAATCAGCCCCAGCATTTT.

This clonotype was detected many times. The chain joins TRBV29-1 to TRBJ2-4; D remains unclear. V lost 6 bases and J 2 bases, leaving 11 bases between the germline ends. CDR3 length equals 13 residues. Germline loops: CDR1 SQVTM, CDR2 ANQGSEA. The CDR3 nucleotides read TGCAGCGTGAGCAGTGGGACCAAAAACATTCAGTACTTC. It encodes CSVSSGTKNIQYF.

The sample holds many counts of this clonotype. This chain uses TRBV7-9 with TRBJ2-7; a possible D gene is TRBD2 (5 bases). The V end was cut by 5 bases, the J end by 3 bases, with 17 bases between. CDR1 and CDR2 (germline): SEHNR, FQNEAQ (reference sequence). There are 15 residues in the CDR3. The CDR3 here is CASSPARGNHYEQYF. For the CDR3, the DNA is TGTGCCAGCAGCCCAGCCCGAGGGAATCACTACGAGCAGTACTTC.

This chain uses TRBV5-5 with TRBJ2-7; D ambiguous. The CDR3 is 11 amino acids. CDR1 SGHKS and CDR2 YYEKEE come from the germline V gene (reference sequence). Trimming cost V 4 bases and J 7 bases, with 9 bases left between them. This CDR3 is CASSPGEEQYF. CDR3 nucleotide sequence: TGTGCCAGCAGCCCCGGAGAGGAGCAGTACTTC.

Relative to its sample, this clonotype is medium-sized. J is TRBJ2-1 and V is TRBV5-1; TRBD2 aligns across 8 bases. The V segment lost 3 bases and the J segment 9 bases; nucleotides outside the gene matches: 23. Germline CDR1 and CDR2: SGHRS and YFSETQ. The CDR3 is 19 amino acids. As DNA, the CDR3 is TGCGCCAGCAGCTACCTAGGGCACTCGGGCGGGGGGTCGCAGGGTGAGCAGTTCTTC. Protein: CASSYLGHSGGGSQGEQFF.

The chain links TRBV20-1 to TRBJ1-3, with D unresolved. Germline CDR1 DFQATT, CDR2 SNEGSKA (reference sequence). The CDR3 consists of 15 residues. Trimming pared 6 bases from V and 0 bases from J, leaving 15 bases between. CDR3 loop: CSAAPRLPSGNTIYF. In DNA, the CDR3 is TGCAGTGCGGCCCCTAGGCTTCCCTCTGGAAACACCATATATTTT.

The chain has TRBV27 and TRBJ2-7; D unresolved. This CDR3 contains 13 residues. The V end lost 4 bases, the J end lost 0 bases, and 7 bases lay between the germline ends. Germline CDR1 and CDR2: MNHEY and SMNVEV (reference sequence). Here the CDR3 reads CASSYGDSYEQYF. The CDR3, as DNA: TGTGCCAGCAGTTACGGTGACTCCTACGAGCAGTACTTC.

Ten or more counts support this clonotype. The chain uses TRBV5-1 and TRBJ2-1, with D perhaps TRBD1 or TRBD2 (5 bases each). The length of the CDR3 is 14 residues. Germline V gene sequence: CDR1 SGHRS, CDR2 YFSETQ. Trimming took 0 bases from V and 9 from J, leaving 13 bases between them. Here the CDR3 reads CASSLAPSGGEQFF. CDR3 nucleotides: TGCGCCAGCAGCTTGGCCCCGAGTGGGGGTGAGCAGTTCTTC.

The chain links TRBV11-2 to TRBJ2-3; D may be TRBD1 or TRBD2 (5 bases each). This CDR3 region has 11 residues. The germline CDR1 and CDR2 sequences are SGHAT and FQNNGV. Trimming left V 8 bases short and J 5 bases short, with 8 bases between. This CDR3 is CASFGGDTQYF. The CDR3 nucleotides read TGTGCCAGCTTTGGGGGAGATACGCAGTATTTT. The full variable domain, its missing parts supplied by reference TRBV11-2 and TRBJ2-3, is EAGVAQSPRYKIIEKRQSVAFWCNPISGHATLYWYQQILGQGPKLLIQFQNNGVVDDSQLPKDRFSAERLKGVDSTLKIQPAKLEDSAVYLCASFGGDTQYFGPGTRLTVL.

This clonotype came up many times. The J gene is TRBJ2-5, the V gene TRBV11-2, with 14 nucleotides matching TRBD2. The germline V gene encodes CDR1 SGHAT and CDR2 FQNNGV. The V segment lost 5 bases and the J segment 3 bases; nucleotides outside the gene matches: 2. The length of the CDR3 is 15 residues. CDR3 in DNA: TGTGCCAGCAGCCCGGGACTAGCGGGGGAAGAGACCCAGTACTTC. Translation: CASSPGLAGEETQYF.

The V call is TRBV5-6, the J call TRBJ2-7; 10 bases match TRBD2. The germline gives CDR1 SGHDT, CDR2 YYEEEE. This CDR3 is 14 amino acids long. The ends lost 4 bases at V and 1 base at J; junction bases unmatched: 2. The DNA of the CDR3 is TGTGCCAGCAGCGAAGCGGGGGGGTCCTACGAGCAGTACTTC. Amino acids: CASSEAGGSYEQYF.

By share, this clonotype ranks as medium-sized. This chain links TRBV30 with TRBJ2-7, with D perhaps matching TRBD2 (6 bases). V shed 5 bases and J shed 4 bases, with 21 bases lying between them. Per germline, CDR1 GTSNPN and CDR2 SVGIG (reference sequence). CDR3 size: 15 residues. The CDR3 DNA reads TGTGCCTGGGGGCCAAGGAGGGGCGCGGGGTACGAGCAGTACTTC. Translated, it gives CAWGPRRGAGYEQYF.